This is a list of T cell receptor beta chains from one sample in a study of a mutant IDH1 vaccine in newly diagnosed glioma. Clones were sequenced by immunoSEQ multiplex PCR, and TCRdb holds only the in-frame ones, with some missing. The table records 25,000 to 35,000 clones, around 89% of them present only once. No antigens are known for them. The sequencing here drew on PBMCs, taken from a glioma patient whose treatment included an IDH1 peptide vaccine. The receptors originated from a man between 18 and 29 years old with glioma. CDR3s include the opening cysteine and the closing phenylalanine or tryptophan. The D gene is left open where the match is weak. Rows give clone size only sometimes, using once, few, many, or a class for an expanded clone.

TRBV13	-	once	TRBJ1-1	CASSLKGGMNTEAFF	TGTGCCAGCAGCTTAAAAGGGGGGATGAACACTGAAGCTTTCTTT
TRBV29-1	TRBD2	-	TRBJ2-1	CSDQTSGRGDEQFF	TGCAGCGACCAGACTAGCGGGAGGGGGGATGAGCAGTTCTTC
TRBV4-3	-	-	TRBJ1-2	CASSQDPHWAGGYTF	TGCGCCAGCAGCCAAGATCCGCACTGGGCAGGCGGCTACACCTTC
TRBV19	-	-	TRBJ2-2	CASSIWGRTGELFF	TGTGCCAGTAGTATATGGGGAAGGACCGGGGAGCTGTTTTTT
TRBV5-6	TRBD2	-	TRBJ2-7	CASSFKRERTYEQYF	TGTGCCAGCAGCTTTAAGCGGGAGAGGACCTACGAGCAGTACTTC
TRBV5-6	-	-	TRBJ1-4	CASSIPGLSNEKLFF	TGTGCCAGCAGCATCCCGGGACTGAGCAATGAAAAACTGTTTTTT
TRBV9	-	-	TRBJ1-2	CASSVVANYGYTF	TGTGCCAGCAGCGTAGTGGCAAACTATGGCTACACCTTC
TRBV5-5	-	-	TRBJ2-7	CASSFVLGQSYEQYF	TGTGCCAGCAGCTTTGTCTTAGGACAGAGCTACGAGCAGTACTTC
TRBV10-3	TRBD1	-	TRBJ1-1	CAISGQGQVNTEAFF	TGTGCCATCAGTGGGCAGGGACAGGTGAACACTGAAGCTTTCTTT
TRBV6-5	-	-	TRBJ2-1	CASSYKSSYNEQFF	TGTGCCAGCAGCTACAAAAGCTCCTACAATGAGCAGTTCTTC
TRBV30	-	-	TRBJ1-1	CAWSVSENTEAFF	TGTGCCTGGAGTGTATCCGAGAACACTGAAGCTTTCTTT